The entry below describes one T cell receptor (beta chain). Profiling relied on immunoSEQ multiplex PCR, and the TCRdb table lists in-frame clones only, not all of them. Here the sample spans 60,000 to 70,000 clones, approximately 85% being singletons. The data stem from a study of control samples from healthy donors and cancer patients. The sequencing input was blood. This TCR came from a middle-aged man in good health.

The CDR3 DNA is TGTGCCAGCAGTGAACGGACTGTATCCTACGAGCAGTACTTC. Its protein is CASSERTVSYEQYF. V and J are TRBV2 and TRBJ2-7, with a possible D match to TRBD2 (5 bases). The germline V gene has CDR1 SNHLY and CDR2 FYNNEI. The V and J ends lost 2 bases and 1 base respectively, with 9 bases between them. The CDR3 contains 14 residues.